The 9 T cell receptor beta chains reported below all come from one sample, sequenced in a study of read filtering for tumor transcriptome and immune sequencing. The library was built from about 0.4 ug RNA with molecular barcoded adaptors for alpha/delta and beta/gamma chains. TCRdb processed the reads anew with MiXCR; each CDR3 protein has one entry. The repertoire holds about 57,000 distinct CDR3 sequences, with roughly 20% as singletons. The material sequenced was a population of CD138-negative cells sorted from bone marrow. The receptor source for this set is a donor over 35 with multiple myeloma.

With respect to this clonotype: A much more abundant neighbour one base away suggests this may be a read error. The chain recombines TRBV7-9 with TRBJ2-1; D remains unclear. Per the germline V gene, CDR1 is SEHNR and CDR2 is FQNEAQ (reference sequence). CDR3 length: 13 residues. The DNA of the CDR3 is TGTGCCAGCAGCCGGAGCTCCTGCAATGAGCAGTTCTTC. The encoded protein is CASSRSSCNEQFF.

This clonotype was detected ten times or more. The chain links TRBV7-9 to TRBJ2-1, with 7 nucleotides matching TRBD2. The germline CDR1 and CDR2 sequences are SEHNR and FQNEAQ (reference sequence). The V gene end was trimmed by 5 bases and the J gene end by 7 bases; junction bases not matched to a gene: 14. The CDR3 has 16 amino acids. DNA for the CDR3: TGTGCCAGCAGCAAATCGAGCGGGGAATTAATGAATGAGCAGTTCTTC. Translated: CASSKSSGELMNEQFF.

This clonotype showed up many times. The chain's CDR3 is CASSYSPPGETQYF. In DNA, the CDR3 is TGTGCCAGCAGTTACTCACCGCCGGGAGAGACCCAGTACTTC. This chain connects TRBV6-5 to TRBJ2-5, with D unclear. The CDR3 runs to 14 residues. Trimming stripped 0 bases from V and 4 bases from J, with 9 bases between. Germline assignment: CDR1 MNHEY and CDR2 SVGAGI.

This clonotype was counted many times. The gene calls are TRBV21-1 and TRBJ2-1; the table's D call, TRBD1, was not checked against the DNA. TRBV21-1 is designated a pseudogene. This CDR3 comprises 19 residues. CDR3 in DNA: TGTGCCAGCAGCCCAACCCATACAGGGGACATTCTTACATACAATGAGCAGTTCTTC. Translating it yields CASSPTHTGDILTYNEQFF.

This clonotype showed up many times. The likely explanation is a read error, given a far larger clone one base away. CDR3: CSSSRWDRGNEQFF. For the CDR3, the DNA is TGTTCCAGCAGCCGCTGGGACAGGGGTAATGAGCAGTTCTTC. This chain links TRBV12-3 or TRBV12-4 with TRBJ2-1, with 10 bases that match TRBD1. CDR3 size: 14 residues.

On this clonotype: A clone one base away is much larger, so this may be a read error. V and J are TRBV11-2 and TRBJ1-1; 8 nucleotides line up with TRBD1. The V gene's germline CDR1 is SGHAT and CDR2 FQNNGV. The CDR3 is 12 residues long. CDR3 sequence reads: CASRGQDTEALF. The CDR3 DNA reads TGTGCCAGCAGGGGACAGGACACTGAAGCTCTCTTT.

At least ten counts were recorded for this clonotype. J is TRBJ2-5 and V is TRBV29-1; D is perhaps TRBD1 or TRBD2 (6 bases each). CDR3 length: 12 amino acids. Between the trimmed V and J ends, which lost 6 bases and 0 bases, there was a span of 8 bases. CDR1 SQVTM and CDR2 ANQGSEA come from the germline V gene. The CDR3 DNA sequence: TGCAGCGTGCGGGACAACCAAGAGACCCAGTACTTC. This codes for CSVRDNQETQYF.

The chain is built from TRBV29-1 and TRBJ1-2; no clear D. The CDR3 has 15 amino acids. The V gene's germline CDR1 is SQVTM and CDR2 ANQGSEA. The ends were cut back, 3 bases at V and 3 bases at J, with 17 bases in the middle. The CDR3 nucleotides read TGCAGCGTTGATCAATCCCGTTTCGGGCACTATGGCTACACCTTC. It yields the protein CSVDQSRFGHYGYTF.

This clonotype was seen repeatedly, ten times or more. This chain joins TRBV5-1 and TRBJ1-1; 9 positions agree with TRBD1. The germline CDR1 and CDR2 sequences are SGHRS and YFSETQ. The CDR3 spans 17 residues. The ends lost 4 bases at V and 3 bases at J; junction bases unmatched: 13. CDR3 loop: CASSIAITGGADTEAFF. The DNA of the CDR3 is TGCGCCAGCAGCATAGCAATTACAGGGGGCGCTGACACTGAAGCTTTCTTT.